This entry describes one T cell receptor (beta chain). Its antigen is still unknown. Assay used: immunoSEQ multiplex PCR; TCRdb lists only in-frame clones, some missing. The table lists 120,000 to 150,000 clones, roughly 80% of them singletons. This CDR3 region has 14 residues. The V and J ends lost 6 bases and 5 bases, in that order; junction bases with no gene match: 5. The germline V gene encodes CDR1 SGHNT and CDR2 YYREEE (reference sequence). The sample originates from a study of T cell responses to AZD1222 COVID-19 vaccine. Study-wide results and caveats: The sample set comprised mostly white British donors with more females, and clonal diversity was possibly underestimated. Spike-wide vaccine-associated CD4 TCRs dominated at 160-218 and 743-854. Repertoires were sampled only after the peak T cell response.

This TCR was sampled from an adult in good health. The chain recombines TRBV5-4 with TRBJ2-3, with 11 nucleotides matching TRBD1. The sample was peripheral blood, taken on day 0 of MenACWY control vaccination. CDR3: CASTRGQGGDTQYF. DNA for the CDR3: TGTGCCAGCACCCGGGGACAGGGGGGAGATACGCAGTATTTT.